This T cell receptor beta chain was sequenced during a study of blood T cell repertoires in COVID-19. In the study overall: Samples representing acute and convalescent COVID-19 were sourced from the United States, Italy and Spain. T cells, B-cell-depleted T cells, or PBMCs provided the cDNA or gDNA that served as material.

How the authors handled the data: Estimation of nucleated cell counts relied on the amplification of reference gene primers. The data were produced by immunoSEQ multiplex PCR, yet TCRdb's version contains in-frame clones alone and is incomplete. The DNA was the basis for D and trimming; V, J and clone size are from that table. The data hold some 150,000 clones, with around 86% observed a single time. The TCR originated in a man in his fifties with active COVID-19. Sequenced sample: peripheral blood.

The CDR3 protein is CASSDGTGGSNQPQHF. As DNA, the CDR3 is TGTGCCAGCTCGGACGGAACGGGAGGTAGCAATCAGCCCCAGCATTTT. The chain recombines TRBV18 with TRBJ1-5; no definite D call. The V end lost 6 bases, the J end lost 0 bases, and 15 bases lay between the germline ends. Germline-derived CDR1 and CDR2 are KGHSH and LQKENI. CDR3 length: 16 residues.